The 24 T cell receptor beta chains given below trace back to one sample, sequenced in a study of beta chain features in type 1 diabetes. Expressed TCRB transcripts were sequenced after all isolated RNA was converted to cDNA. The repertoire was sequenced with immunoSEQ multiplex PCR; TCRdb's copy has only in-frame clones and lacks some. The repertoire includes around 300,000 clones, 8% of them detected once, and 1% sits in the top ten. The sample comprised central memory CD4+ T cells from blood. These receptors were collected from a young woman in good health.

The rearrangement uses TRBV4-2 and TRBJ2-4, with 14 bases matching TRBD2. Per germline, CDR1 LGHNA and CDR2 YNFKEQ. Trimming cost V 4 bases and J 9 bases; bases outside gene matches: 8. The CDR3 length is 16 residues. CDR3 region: CASSLGTSGSEGIQYF. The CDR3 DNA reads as TGTGCCAGCAGCCTAGGGACTAGCGGGAGCGAGGGCATTCAGTACTTC.

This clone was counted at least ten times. In nucleotides, the CDR3 is TGTGCCAGCCTGGGCTACGAGCAGTACGTC. Its translation: CASLGYEQYV. The genes are TRBV6-1 and TRBJ2-7; D uncertain. Looked up from germline, CDR1 is MNHNS and CDR2 is SASEGT. The CDR3 extends over 10 amino acids. V dropped 8 bases and J dropped 3 bases, with 5 bases sitting between them.

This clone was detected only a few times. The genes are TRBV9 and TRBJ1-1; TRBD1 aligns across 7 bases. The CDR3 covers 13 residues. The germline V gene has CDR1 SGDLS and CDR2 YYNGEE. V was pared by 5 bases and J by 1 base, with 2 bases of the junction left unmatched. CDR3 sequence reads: CASSRQGNTEAFF. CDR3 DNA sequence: TGTGCCAGCAGTAGACAGGGGAACACTGAAGCTTTCTTT. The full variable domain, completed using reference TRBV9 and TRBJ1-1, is DSGVTQTPKHLITATGQRVTLRCSPRSGDLSVYWYQQSLDQGLQFLIQYYNGEERAKGNILERFSAQQFPDLHSELNLSSLELGDSALYFCASSRQGNTEAFFGQGTRLTVV.

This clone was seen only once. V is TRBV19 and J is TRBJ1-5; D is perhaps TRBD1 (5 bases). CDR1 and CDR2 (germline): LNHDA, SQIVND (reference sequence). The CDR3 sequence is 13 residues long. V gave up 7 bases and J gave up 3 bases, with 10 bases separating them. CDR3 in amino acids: CASKGELNQPQHF. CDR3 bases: TGTGCCAGTAAAGGGGAACTCAATCAGCCCCAGCATTTT.

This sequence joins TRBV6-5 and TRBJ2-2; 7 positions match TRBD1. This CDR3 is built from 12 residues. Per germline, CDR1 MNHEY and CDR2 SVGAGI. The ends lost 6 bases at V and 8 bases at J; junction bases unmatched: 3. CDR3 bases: TGTGCCAGCAGACAGGGGCCTGGGGAGCTGTTTTTT. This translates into CASRQGPGELFF.

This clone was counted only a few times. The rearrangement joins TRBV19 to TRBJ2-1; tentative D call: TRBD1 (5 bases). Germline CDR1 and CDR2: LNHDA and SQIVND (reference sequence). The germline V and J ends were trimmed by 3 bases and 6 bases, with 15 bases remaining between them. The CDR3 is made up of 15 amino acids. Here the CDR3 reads CASSIIQGRRNEQFF. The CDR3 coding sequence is TGTGCCAGTAGTATTATCCAGGGTAGACGCAATGAGCAGTTCTTC.

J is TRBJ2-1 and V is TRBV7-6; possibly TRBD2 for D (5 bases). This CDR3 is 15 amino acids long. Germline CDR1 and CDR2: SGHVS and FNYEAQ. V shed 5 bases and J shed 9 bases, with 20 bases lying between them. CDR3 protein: CASSPPPLGGTEQFF. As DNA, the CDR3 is TGTGCCAGCAGCCCACCTCCCTTAGGAGGCACTGAGCAGTTCTTC.

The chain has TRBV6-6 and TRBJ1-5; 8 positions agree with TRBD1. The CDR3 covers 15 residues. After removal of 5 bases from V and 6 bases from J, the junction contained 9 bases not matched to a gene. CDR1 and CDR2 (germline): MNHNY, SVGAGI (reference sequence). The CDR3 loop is CASSRTGRTGQPQHF. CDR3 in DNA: TGTGCCAGCAGTCGGACAGGGCGCACAGGTCAGCCCCAGCATTTT.

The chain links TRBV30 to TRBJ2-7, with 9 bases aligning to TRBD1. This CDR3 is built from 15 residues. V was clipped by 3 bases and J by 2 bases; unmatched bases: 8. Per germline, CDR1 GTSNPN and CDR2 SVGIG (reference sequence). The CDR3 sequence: CAWRGGQGSAYEQYF. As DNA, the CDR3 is TGTGCCTGGAGAGGGGGACAGGGTTCGGCCTACGAGCAGTACTTC. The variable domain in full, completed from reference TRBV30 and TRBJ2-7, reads SQTIHQWPATLVQPVGSPLSLECTVEGTSNPNLYWYRQAAGRGLQLLFYSVGIGQISSEVPQNLSASRPQDRQFILSSKKLLLSDSGFYLCAWRGGQGSAYEQYFGPGTRLTVT.

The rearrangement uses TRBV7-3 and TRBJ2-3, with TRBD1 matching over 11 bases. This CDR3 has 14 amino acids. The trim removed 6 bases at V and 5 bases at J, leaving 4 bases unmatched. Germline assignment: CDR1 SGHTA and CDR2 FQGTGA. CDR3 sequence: CASSQDRGRDTQYF. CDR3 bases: TGTGCCAGCAGTCAGGACAGGGGGCGAGATACGCAGTATTTT.

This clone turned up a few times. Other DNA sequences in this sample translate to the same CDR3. CDR3 nucleotide sequence: TGCAGCGTTGACGGGCCGAGCTCCTACAATGAGCAGTTCTTC. The encoded protein is CSVDGPSSYNEQFF. V and J are TRBV29-1 and TRBJ2-1; D gene unclear. The CDR3 covers 14 residues. Deletions cut 3 bases from V and 0 bases from J, with 9 bases between. CDR1 is SQVTM and CDR2 is ANQGSEA in the germline V gene.

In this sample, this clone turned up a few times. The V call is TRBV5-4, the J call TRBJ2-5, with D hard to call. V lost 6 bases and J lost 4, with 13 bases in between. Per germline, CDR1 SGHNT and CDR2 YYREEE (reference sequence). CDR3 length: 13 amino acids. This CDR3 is CASTPSDGETQYF. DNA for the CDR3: TGTGCCAGCACCCCCAGTGACGGAGAGACCCAGTACTTC.

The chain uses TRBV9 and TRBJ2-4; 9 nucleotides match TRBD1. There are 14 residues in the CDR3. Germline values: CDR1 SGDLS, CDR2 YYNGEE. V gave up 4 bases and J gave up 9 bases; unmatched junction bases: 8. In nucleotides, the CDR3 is TGTGCCAGCAGCAACCCCGGACAGGGGTCCATTCAGTACTTC. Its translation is CASSNPGQGSIQYF.

In DNA, the CDR3 is TGTGCCAGCAGTTACAACGCGGGAGTAACCAAAAACATTCAGTACTTC. Amino acid sequence: CASSYNAGVTKNIQYF. The chain links TRBV6-6 to TRBJ2-4; 7 bases fit TRBD2. Trimming removed 2 bases from V and 2 bases from J; junction bases left unmatched: 6. CDR3 length: 16 residues. Germline lookup yields CDR1 MNHNY and CDR2 SVGAGI (reference sequence).

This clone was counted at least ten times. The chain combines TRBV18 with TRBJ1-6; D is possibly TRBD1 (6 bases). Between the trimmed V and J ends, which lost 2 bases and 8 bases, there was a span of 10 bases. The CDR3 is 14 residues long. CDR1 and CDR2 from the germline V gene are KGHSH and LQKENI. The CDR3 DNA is TGTGCCAGCTCACCAACACAGGGTGATTCACCCCTCCACTTT. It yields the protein CASSPTQGDSPLHF.

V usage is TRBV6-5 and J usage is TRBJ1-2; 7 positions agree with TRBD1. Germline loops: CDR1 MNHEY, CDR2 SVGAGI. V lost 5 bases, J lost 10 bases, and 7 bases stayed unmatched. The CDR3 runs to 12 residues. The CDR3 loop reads CASSPTGIPYTF. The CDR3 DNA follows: TGTGCCAGCAGTCCGACAGGGATCCCCTACACCTTC.

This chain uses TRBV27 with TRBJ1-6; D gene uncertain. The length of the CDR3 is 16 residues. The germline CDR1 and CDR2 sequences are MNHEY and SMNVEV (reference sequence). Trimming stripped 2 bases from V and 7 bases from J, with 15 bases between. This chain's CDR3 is CASSLNRPAGNSPLHF. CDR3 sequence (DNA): TGTGCCAGCAGTTTAAATCGCCCCGCCGGGAATTCACCCCTCCACTTT.

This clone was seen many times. For the CDR3, the DNA is TGTGCCAGCAGCCGCGGGACAGGGACTCCCTACGAGCAGTACGTC. Its translation is CASSRGTGTPYEQYV. This chain links TRBV5-5 with TRBJ2-7; 9 bases are shared with TRBD1. The CDR3 is 15 residues long. Germline assignment: CDR1 SGHKS and CDR2 YYEKEE (reference sequence). V shed 4 bases and J 2 bases; nucleotides not matched to a gene: 7.

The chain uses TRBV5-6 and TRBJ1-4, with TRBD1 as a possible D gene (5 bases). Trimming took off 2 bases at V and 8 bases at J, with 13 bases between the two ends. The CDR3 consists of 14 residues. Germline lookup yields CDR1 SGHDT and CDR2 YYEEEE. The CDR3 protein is CASSFGHLGEKLFF. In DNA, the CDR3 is TGTGCCAGCAGCTTTGGACACTTAGGGGAAAAACTGTTTTTT.

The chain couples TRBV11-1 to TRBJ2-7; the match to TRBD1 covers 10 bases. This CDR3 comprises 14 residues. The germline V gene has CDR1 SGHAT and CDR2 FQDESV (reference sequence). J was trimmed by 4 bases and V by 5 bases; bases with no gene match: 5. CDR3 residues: CASSADRGLYEQYF. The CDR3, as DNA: TGTGCCAGCAGCGCCGACAGGGGGCTTTACGAGCAGTACTTC. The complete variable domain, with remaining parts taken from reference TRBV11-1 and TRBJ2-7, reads EAEVAQSPRYKITEKSQAVAFWCDPISGHATLYWYRQILGQGPELLVQFQDESVVDDSQLPKDRFSAERLKGVDSTLKIQPAELGDSAMYLCASSADRGLYEQYFGPGTRLTVT.

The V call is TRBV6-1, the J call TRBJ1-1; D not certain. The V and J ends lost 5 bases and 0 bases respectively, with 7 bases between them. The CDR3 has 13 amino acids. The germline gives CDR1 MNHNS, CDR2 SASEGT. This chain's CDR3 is CASSRVLNTEAFF. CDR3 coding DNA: TGTGCCAGCAGTAGGGTCCTGAACACTGAAGCTTTCTTT.

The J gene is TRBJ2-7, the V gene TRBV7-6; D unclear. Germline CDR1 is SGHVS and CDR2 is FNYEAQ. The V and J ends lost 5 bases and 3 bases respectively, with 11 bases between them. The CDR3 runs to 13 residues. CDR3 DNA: TGTGCCAGCAGCCATTCCCCGGTCTACGAGCAGTACTTC. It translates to CASSHSPVYEQYF.

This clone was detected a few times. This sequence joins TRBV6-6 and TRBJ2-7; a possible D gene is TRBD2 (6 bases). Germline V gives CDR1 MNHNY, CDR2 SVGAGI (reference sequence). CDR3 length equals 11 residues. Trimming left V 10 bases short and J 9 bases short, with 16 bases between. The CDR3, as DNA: TGTGCCACCTCCCTCGGAGCGGGGCAGTACGTC. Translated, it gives CATSLGAGQYV.

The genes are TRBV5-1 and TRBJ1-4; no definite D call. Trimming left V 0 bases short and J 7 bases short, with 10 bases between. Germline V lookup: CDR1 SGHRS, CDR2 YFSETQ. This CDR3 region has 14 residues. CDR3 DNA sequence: TGCGCCAGCAGCTTGGGAGGGAGTGTTGAAAAACTGTTTTTT. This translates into CASSLGGSVEKLFF.